These 14 T cell receptor beta chains originate from one sample sequenced in a study of early T cells in non-severe SARS-CoV-2 infection. A single record per CDR3 protein comes from TCRdb applying MiXCR to the 5' RACE reads. Of about 76,000 distinct CDR3 sequences listed, around 15% are singletons. Sequenced material: whole blood. The receptors derive from an adult who was a healthcare worker with PCR-confirmed SARS-CoV-2 infection or an uninfected control (not recorded which).

The J gene is TRBJ1-1, the V gene TRBV20-1; D not resolved. Looked up from germline, CDR1 is DFQATT and CDR2 is SNEGSKA (reference sequence). This CDR3 has 14 amino acids. V was cut by 6 bases and J by 0 bases, with 14 bases left in between. Written as DNA, the CDR3 is TGCAGTGCCCACCTGGAGGGCTTGAACACTGAAGCTTTCTTT. Encoded protein: CSAHLEGLNTEAFF.

This clonotype appeared many times. The gene calls are TRBV7-9 and TRBJ1-1; the D is unclear. V gave up 5 bases and J gave up 7 bases, with 8 bases separating them. This CDR3 is 11 amino acids long. CDR1 is SEHNR, CDR2 FQNEAQ, per germline (reference sequence). The CDR3 DNA reads as TGTGCCAGCAGCCGGCCCGGTGAAGCTTTCTTT. Its translation: CASSRPGEAFF.

The genes are TRBV12-3 or TRBV12-4 and TRBJ2-7; D is unclear. The V and J ends lost 1 base and 2 bases respectively, with 6 bases between them. This CDR3 has 13 amino acids. The DNA for the CDR3 is TGTGCCAGCAGTTTAGGGCAGACCTACGAGCAGTACTTC. It yields the protein CASSLGQTYEQYF.

This clonotype was seen a few times. This chain uses TRBV20-1 with TRBJ2-5, with D maybe TRBD1 (5 bases). Trimming left V 0 bases short and J 3 bases short, with 11 bases between. Germline values: CDR1 DFQATT, CDR2 SNEGSKA (reference sequence). The CDR3 length is 14 residues. The CDR3 DNA is TGCAGTGCTAGAGATCAGGGAATTGAAGAGACCCAGTACTTC. Translated: CSARDQGIEETQYF.

The rearrangement links TRBV11-2 to TRBJ2-1; D is uncertain. CDR3 size: 14 residues. Deletions cut 5 bases from V and 4 bases from J, with 12 bases between. Germline CDR1 is SGHAT and CDR2 is FQNNGV. This chain's CDR3 is CASSPRYGYNEQFF. CDR3 DNA: TGTGCCAGCAGCCCTCGATACGGATACAATGAGCAGTTCTTC.

CDR3 sequence: CASSPRLSTAATREQYF. The CDR3 coding sequence is TGTGCCAGTAGTCCTAGACTTTCTACGGCGGCGACCCGCGAGCAGTACTTC. This chain uses TRBV19 with TRBJ2-7; no reliable D call. Germline V CDR1 and CDR2: LNHDA, SQIVND (reference sequence). The CDR3 covers 17 residues. The V end lost 5 bases, the J end lost 6 bases, and 26 bases lay between the germline ends.

This clonotype was counted a few times. V usage is TRBV30 and J usage is TRBJ1-1, with D possibly TRBD1 on 5 matching bases. The CDR3 length is 13 residues. Trimming cost V 0 bases and J 7 bases, with 12 bases left between them. CDR1 is GTSNPN, CDR2 SVGIG, per germline (reference sequence). The CDR3 reads CAWSVVRRGEAFF. CDR3 DNA: TGTGCCTGGAGTGTAGTCCGAAGGGGTGAAGCTTTCTTT.

There are many counts of this clonotype. This chain links TRBV29-1 with TRBJ1-3; possibly TRBD1 for D (5 bases). The ends were cut back, 6 bases at V and 7 bases at J, with 19 bases in the middle. This CDR3 is 14 amino acids long. Germline V gives CDR1 SQVTM, CDR2 ANQGSEA. The CDR3 region is CSVGSGTPRNTIYF. The CDR3 coding sequence is TGCAGCGTCGGATCGGGGACCCCGAGGAACACCATATATTTT.

The CDR3 is CASSLARGGNSPLHF. DNA for the CDR3: TGTGCCAGCAGCTTGGCTCGGGGGGGTAATTCACCCCTCCACTTT. The rearrangement links TRBV5-4 to TRBJ1-6, with D maybe TRBD1 (5 bases). The germline V gene encodes CDR1 SGHNT and CDR2 YYREEE (reference sequence). Trimming removed 0 bases from V and 6 bases from J, with 10 bases in between. The CDR3 has 15 residues.

This clonotype was observed a handful of times. Here the CDR3 reads CASSFDRGETQYF. CDR3 nucleotide sequence: TGTGCCAGCAGTTTCGACAGGGGAGAGACCCAGTACTTC. This rearrangement joins TRBV27 to TRBJ2-5; 8 nucleotides agree with TRBD1. V lost 3 bases and J lost 4; bases outside the gene matches: 1. The CDR3 has 13 residues. The germline gives CDR1 MNHEY, CDR2 SMNVEV (reference sequence).

This clonotype showed up many times. The rearrangement links TRBV6-4 to TRBJ2-1, with D possibly being TRBD1 or TRBD2 (5 bases each). V was cut by 5 bases and J by 4 bases, with 15 bases left in between. The germline V gene encodes CDR1 MRHNA and CDR2 SNTAGT. CDR3 length equals 15 residues. The CDR3 nucleotides are TGTGCCAGCAGTCCCTTCGGGACGGGGTACAATGAGCAGTTCTTC. It specifies CASSPFGTGYNEQFF.

Concerning this clonotype: This may come from a read error, since a much larger clone is one base off. It is likely a read error, because the conserved phenylalanine at the end of the CDR3 is missing. The DNA for the CDR3 is TGTGCCAGCAGCTCTGGTACAGATACGCAGTATATT. Residues: CASSSGTDTQYI. The chain uses TRBV7-9 and TRBJ2-3; D is ambiguous. The CDR3 totals 12 residues. CDR1 is SEHNR and CDR2 is FQNEAQ in the germline V gene (reference sequence). Trimming cost V 4 bases and J 3 bases, with 5 bases left between them.

This clonotype has just a few counts. The V and J genes are TRBV5-1 and TRBJ2-1; no firm D call. Trimming left V 5 bases short and J 2 bases short, with 8 bases between. This CDR3 spans 13 amino acids. Germline CDR1 and CDR2: SGHRS and YFSETQ. This chain's CDR3 is CASRPPAYNEQFF. The CDR3 region has the DNA TGCGCCAGCAGACCGCCCGCCTACAATGAGCAGTTCTTC.

The chain has TRBV7-2 and TRBJ2-3; no firm D call. With 3 bases removed from V and 0 bases from J, the gap between germline ends came to 13 bases. The CDR3 consists of 16 residues. The V gene's germline CDR1 is SGHTA and CDR2 FQGNSA. The CDR3 here is CASSLGSRLSTDTQYF. The CDR3 bases are TGTGCCAGCAGCTTGGGTAGCAGGCTAAGCACAGATACGCAGTATTTT.